This TCR beta chain was retrieved from a study of T cell repertoires and leukemia-associated antigens. At the level of the study: Each sample gave about 3 to 5.0 million effective reads.

Study results and caveats: No direct test of specificity or function was done for expanded clones. V, J, VDJ and CDR3 counts did not differ significantly among groups.

Without fetal bovine serum, CD3+ T cells were rested overnight. Sample share makes this clonotype large. Its antigen is undetermined. The CDR3 loop spans 13 amino acids. Per germline, CDR1 SGHRS and CDR2 YFSETQ. The trim removed 5 bases at V and 5 bases at J, leaving 4 bases unmatched. TCRdb re-analysed the 5' RACE reads in MiXCR, keeping a single row per CDR3 protein. The profile shows some 12,000 distinct CDR3 sequences, 40% to 45% of them singletons. The chain employs TRBV5-1 and TRBJ2-5; 9 nucleotides match TRBD1. The TCR originated in a female donor in good health. Sequencing was performed on CD3+ T cells sorted from blood and cultured. This CDR3 is CASRTGGKETQYF. The DNA of the CDR3 is TGCGCCAGCAGAACAGGGGGCAAGGAGACCCAGTACTTC.